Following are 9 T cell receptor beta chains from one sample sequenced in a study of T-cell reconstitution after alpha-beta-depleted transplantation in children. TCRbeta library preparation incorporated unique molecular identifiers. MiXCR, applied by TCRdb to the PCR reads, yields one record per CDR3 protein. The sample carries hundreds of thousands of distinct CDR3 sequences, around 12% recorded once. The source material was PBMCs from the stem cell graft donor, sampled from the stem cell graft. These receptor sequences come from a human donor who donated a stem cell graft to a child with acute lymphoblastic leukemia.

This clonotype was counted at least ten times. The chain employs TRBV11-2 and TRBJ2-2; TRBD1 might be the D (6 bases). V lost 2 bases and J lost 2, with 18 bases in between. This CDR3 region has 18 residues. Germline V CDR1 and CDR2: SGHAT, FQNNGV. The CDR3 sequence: CASSLRTRQALNTGELFF. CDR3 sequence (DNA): TGTGCCAGCAGCTTAAGAACCCGACAGGCCCTTAACACCGGGGAGCTGTTTTTT.

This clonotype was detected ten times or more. DNA for the CDR3: TGTGCCAGCTCACCACTTCAGGCGAGAGGGACCGGGGAGCTGTTTTTT. Translating gives CASSPLQARGTGELFF. The chain uses TRBV18 and TRBJ2-2, with D possibly TRBD2 on 5 matching bases. Germline V CDR1 and CDR2: KGHSH, LQKENI. CDR3 length: 16 residues. Trimming removed 1 base from V and 5 bases from J, with 14 bases in between.

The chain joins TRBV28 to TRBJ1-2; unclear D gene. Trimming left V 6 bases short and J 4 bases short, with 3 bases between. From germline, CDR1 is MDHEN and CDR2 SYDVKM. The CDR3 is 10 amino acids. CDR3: CASRRYGYTF. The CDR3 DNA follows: TGTGCCAGCAGACGCTATGGCTACACCTTC.

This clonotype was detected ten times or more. The CDR3 here is CATAPKGRRVDTQYF. In DNA, the CDR3 is TGTGCCACCGCTCCTAAGGGACGTCGCGTAGATACGCAGTATTTT. The chain recombines TRBV6-1 with TRBJ2-3; D possibly matches TRBD1 or TRBD2 (5 bases each). CDR3 size: 15 residues. Trimming shortened V by 10 bases and J by 5 bases, and 22 bases separated the two germline ends. Germline V gives CDR1 MNHNS, CDR2 SASEGT.

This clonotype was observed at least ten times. Written as DNA, the CDR3 is TGTGCCAGCAGTTCCCCGGCGGCAGGAGCCTTCACAGATACGCAGTATTTT. This encodes CASSSPAAGAFTDTQYF. The chain has TRBV28 and TRBJ2-3; no clear D. The germline gives CDR1 MDHEN, CDR2 SYDVKM. V lost 4 bases and J 2 bases, leaving 19 bases between the germline ends. The CDR3 has 17 residues.

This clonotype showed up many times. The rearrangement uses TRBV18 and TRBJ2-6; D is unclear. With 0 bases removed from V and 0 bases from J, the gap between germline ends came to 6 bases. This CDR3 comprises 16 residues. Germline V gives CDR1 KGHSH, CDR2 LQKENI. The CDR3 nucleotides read TGTGCCAGCTCACCACCGCTTGTCTCTGGGGCCAACGTCCTGACTTTC. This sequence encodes CASSPPLVSGANVLTF. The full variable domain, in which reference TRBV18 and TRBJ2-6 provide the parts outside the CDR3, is NAGVMQNPRHLVRRRGQEARLRCSPMKGHSHVYWYRQLPEEGLKFMVYLQKENIIDESGMPKERFSAEFPKEGPSILRIQQVVRGDSAAYFCASSPPLVSGANVLTFGAGSRLTVL.

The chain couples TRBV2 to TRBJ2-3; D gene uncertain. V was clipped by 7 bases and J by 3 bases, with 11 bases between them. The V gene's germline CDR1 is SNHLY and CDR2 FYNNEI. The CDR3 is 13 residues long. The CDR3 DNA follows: TGTGCCAGCAACACGCTATGGACAGATACGCAGTATTTT. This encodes CASNTLWTDTQYF.

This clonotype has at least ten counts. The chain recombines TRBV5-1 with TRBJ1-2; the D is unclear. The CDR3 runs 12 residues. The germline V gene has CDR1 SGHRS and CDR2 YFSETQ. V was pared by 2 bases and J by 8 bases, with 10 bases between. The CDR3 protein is CASSLMEGGYTF. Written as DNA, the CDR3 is TGCGCCAGCAGCTTAATGGAAGGAGGCTACACCTTC.

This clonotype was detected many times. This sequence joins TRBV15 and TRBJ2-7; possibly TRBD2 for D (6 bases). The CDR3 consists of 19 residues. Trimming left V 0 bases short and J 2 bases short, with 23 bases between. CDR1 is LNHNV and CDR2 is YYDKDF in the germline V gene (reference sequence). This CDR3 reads CATSRDPSGHPGRPYEQYF. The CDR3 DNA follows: TGTGCCACCAGCAGAGATCCCAGCGGGCATCCCGGCCGGCCCTACGAGCAGTACTTC. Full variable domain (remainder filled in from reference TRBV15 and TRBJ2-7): DAMVIQNPRYQVTQFGKPVTLSCSQTLNHNVMYWYQQKSSQAPKLLFHYYDKDFNNEADTPDNFQSRRPNTSFCFLDIRSPGLGDTAMYLCATSRDPSGHPGRPYEQYFGPGTRLTVT.